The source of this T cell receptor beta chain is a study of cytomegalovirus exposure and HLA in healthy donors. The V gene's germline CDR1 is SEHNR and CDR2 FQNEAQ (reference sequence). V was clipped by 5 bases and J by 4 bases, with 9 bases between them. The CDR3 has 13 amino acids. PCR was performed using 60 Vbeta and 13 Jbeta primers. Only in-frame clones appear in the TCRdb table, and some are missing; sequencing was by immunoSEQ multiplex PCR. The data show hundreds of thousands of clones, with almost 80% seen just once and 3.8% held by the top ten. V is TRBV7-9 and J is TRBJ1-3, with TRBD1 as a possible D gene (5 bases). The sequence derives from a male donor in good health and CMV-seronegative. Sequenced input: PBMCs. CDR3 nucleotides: TGTGCCAGCAGCCAAGGGGTCGGAAACACCATATATTTT. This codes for CASSQGVGNTIYF.